These 28 T cell receptor beta chains were all obtained from the same sample, sequenced in a study of breast tumors, draining lymph nodes, adjacent tissues. Via MiXCR, TCRdb re-called the multiplex PCR reads, giving one row per CDR3 protein. The repertoire holds over 130,000 distinct CDR3 sequences, with 30% to 35% as singletons. Breast cancer patients provided tissue from their axillary draining lymph nodes. The material sequenced was axillary lymph node tissue. The receptors were sampled from a female donor with breast cancer. Some clones in this sample may be carry-over from other donors' samples.

At least ten counts were recorded for this clonotype. This chain joins TRBV5-1 and TRBJ2-2, with 9 bases that match TRBD1. This CDR3 comprises 14 residues. J was trimmed by 6 bases and V by 7 bases; bases with no gene match: 7. Germline assignment: CDR1 SGHRS and CDR2 YFSETQ. CDR3 DNA: TGCGCCAGCTCGGGACAGGGTATATCCGGGGAGCTGTTTTTT. It specifies CASSGQGISGELFF.

This clonotype showed up many times. The genes are TRBV3-1 and TRBJ1-4, with D uncertain. The V end lost 4 bases, the J end lost 0 bases, and 9 bases lay between the germline ends. CDR1 LGHDT and CDR2 YNNKEL come from the germline V gene (reference sequence). This CDR3 region has 15 residues. In DNA form, the CDR3 reads TGTGCCAGCAGCCCTCGCAGAACAACTAATGAAAAACTGTTTTTT. Translating gives CASSPRRTTNEKLFF.

This clonotype has a handful of counts. V is TRBV2 and J is TRBJ1-1; D might be TRBD1 (5 bases). Germline-derived CDR1 and CDR2 are SNHLY and FYNNEI. The length of the CDR3 is 15 residues. Trimming cost V 1 base and J 1 base, with 10 bases left between them. The CDR3 loop reads CASSEGTFGNTEAFF. The CDR3 DNA is TGTGCCAGCAGTGAAGGGACATTTGGGAACACTGAAGCTTTCTTT.

V is TRBV2 and J is TRBJ2-5, with 10 bases matching TRBD2. The length of the CDR3 is 16 residues. Trimming cost V 4 bases and J 7 bases; bases outside gene matches: 12. Germline V CDR1 and CDR2: SNHLY, FYNNEI. The CDR3 DNA reads as TGTGCCAGCAGTGGGATGGCTAGCGGGGGAGCGGCGACCCAGTACTTC. This gives the protein CASSGMASGGAATQYF.

The chain joins TRBV20-1 to TRBJ2-2; D is unresolved. V was shortened by 3 bases and J by 7 bases, with 12 bases between the two germline ends. The germline CDR1 and CDR2 sequences are DFQATT and SNEGSKA (reference sequence). This CDR3 has 13 amino acids. CDR3 protein: CSARRKVGGELFF. In DNA form, the CDR3 reads TGCAGTGCTAGGAGAAAGGTGGGCGGGGAGCTGTTTTTT.

The rearrangement joins TRBV19 to TRBJ1-2, with 9 positions matching TRBD1. CDR1 and CDR2 (germline): LNHDA, SQIVND (reference sequence). The V segment lost 6 bases and the J segment 7 bases; nucleotides outside the gene matches: 6. The CDR3 consists of 13 residues. The CDR3 spells CASRKQGAGGYTF. CDR3 nucleotides: TGTGCCAGTAGGAAACAGGGGGCTGGTGGCTACACCTTC.

This clonotype appeared many times. The genes are TRBV12-5 and TRBJ2-3, with TRBD2 identical over 9 bases. The CDR3 extends over 16 amino acids. With 4 bases clipped from V and 2 bases from J, the junction kept 7 bases outside the gene matches. Germline CDR1 and CDR2: LGHNT and FRNRAP. CDR3 in amino acids: CASGSTLAGYTDTQYF. As DNA, the CDR3 is TGTGCTAGTGGTTCGACGCTAGCGGGGTACACAGATACGCAGTATTTT.

This clonotype was detected ten times or more. The chain couples TRBV11-3 to TRBJ2-2; a weak D match, TRBD2 (6 bases). CDR3 length equals 14 residues. V was cut by 4 bases and J by 6 bases, with 12 bases left in between. CDR1 is SGHNT, CDR2 YENEEA, per germline. The CDR3 DNA reads as TGTGCCAGCAGCTCCACCCGGGGGTCCGGGGAGCTGTTTTTT. It encodes CASSSTRGSGELFF.

A note on this clonotype: One junction end disagrees with the germline gene, perhaps due to a read error. The V call is TRBV7-9, the J call TRBJ1-5; D is perhaps TRBD1 (6 bases). CDR1 is SEHNR and CDR2 is FQNEAQ in the germline V gene (reference sequence). This CDR3 contains 15 residues. The CDR3 DNA follows: TGTGCCAGCAGAAGGACAGAGACAGGTATTCAGCCCCAGCATTTC. Translated: CASRRTETGIQPQHF.

This clonotype appeared many times. A much larger clone differs from this one at a single base, so this may be a read error. The V gene is TRBV2, the J gene TRBJ2-5; tentatively, D is TRBD1 or TRBD2 (5 bases each). The V gene's germline CDR1 is SNHLY and CDR2 FYNNEI. The CDR3 runs 14 residues. CDR3 amino acids: CASNVRWGLETRYF. CDR3 bases: TGTGCCAGCAACGTGCGGTGGGGGTTGGAGACCCGGTACTTC.

As for this clonotype: A read error is possible here, since a much larger clone lies one base away. The chain uses TRBV6-2 or TRBV6-3 and TRBJ1-6; the match to TRBD1 covers 7 bases. The germline CDR1 and CDR2 sequences are MNHEY and SVGEGT. This CDR3 has 15 amino acids. The ends lost 5 bases at V and 14 bases at J; junction bases unmatched: 15. CDR3 protein: CASSHDGGGALSLHF. In nucleotides, the CDR3 is TGTGCCAGCAGTCACGATGGAGGGGGCGCTTTATCCCTCCACTTT.

There are many counts of this clonotype. The rearrangement uses TRBV20-1 and TRBJ1-2; the D is unclear. CDR1 DFQATT and CDR2 SNEGSKA come from the germline V gene (reference sequence). CDR3 length: 13 residues. Trimming stripped 5 bases from V and 0 bases from J, with 10 bases between. The CDR3 loop is CSAYDITNYGYTF. In DNA, the CDR3 is TGCAGTGCTTATGACATAACTAACTATGGCTACACCTTC.

CDR3 residues: CASSSHSGGGEKLFF. The CDR3 nucleotides read TGTGCCAGCAGCTCCCATTCGGGAGGGGGAGAAAAACTGTTTTTT. The chain uses TRBV11-2 and TRBJ1-4, with a possible D match to TRBD1 (6 bases). The CDR3 runs to 15 residues. Germline V lookup: CDR1 SGHAT, CDR2 FQNNGV. The V end lost 4 bases, the J end lost 8 bases, and 17 bases lay between the germline ends. The full variable domain, completed using reference TRBV11-2 and TRBJ1-4, is EAGVAQSPRYKIIEKRQSVAFWCNPISGHATLYWYQQILGQGPKLLIQFQNNGVVDDSQLPKDRFSAERLKGVDSTLKIQPAKLEDSAVYLCASSSHSGGGEKLFFGSGTQLSVL.

This clonotype appeared a few times. A read error may be the cause here, since a much bigger clone is one base away. The rearrangement links TRBV20-1 to TRBJ2-1; 13 bases are shared with TRBD2. Germline CDR1 reads DFQATT; CDR2 reads SNEGSKA (reference sequence). The CDR3 totals 14 residues. V gave up 5 bases and J gave up 9 bases; unmatched junction bases: 7. This CDR3 is CSAYTSGGATEQFF. As DNA, the CDR3 is TGCAGTGCTTACACTAGCGGGGGGGCGACTGAGCAGTTCTTC.

For this clonotype: This may come from a read error, since a much larger clone is one base off. This chain uses TRBV6-5 with TRBJ1-5, with 12 bases identical to TRBD1. This CDR3 has 15 residues. Germline V lookup: CDR1 MNHEY, CDR2 SVGAGI. The CDR3 sequence: CAGSPGTGGSQPQHF. As DNA, the CDR3 is TGTGCCGGCAGTCCCGGGACAGGGGGCTCTCAGCCCCAGCATTTT.

This clonotype occurred many times. This chain joins TRBV5-1 and TRBJ1-6, with D unclear. In germline, CDR1 is SGHRS, CDR2 YFSETQ. The V gene lost 4 bases and the J gene lost 7 bases, with 15 bases spanning the gap. The CDR3 is made up of 15 amino acids. CDR3 loop: CASSLDVGRNSPLHF. CDR3 DNA: TGCGCCAGCAGCCTCGATGTAGGGCGAAATTCACCCCTCCACTTT. The full variable domain, completed using reference TRBV5-1 and TRBJ1-6, is KAGVTQTPRYLIKTRGQQVTLSCSPISGHRSVSWYQQTPGQGLQFLFEYFSETQRNKGNFPGRFSGRQFSNSRSEMNVSTLELGDSALYLCASSLDVGRNSPLHFGNGTRLTVT.

This clonotype was counted ten times or more. The gene calls are TRBV29-1 and TRBJ2-7; D may match TRBD1 or TRBD2 (5 bases each). The CDR3 consists of 11 residues. V was cut by 6 bases and J by 3 bases, with 9 bases left in between. Germline loops: CDR1 SQVTM, CDR2 ANQGSEA. The chain's CDR3 is CSVVRGYEQYF. The CDR3 region has the DNA TGCAGCGTCGTGAGGGGCTACGAGCAGTACTTC.

This clonotype appeared a few times. A read error may be the cause here, since a much bigger clone is one base away. The chain carries TRBV6-6 and TRBJ1-4; D is uncertain. This CDR3 spans 15 amino acids. The germline V gene has CDR1 MNHNY and CDR2 SVGAGI (reference sequence). The CDR3, as DNA: TGTGCCAGCAGTCACTCGAGTATGACTAATGAAAAACTGTTTTTT. Protein sequence: CASSHSSMTNEKLFF.

This clonotype has a count of ten or more. CDR3 in amino acids: CATSRWITGELFF. The CDR3 DNA is TGTGCCACCAGCCGGTGGATCACCGGGGAGCTGTTTTTT. V usage is TRBV15 and J usage is TRBJ2-2; unclear D gene. V shed 5 bases and J shed 4 bases, with 8 bases lying between them. This CDR3 is built from 13 residues. CDR1 and CDR2 (germline): LNHNV, YYDKDF (reference sequence).

A remark on this clonotype: One end of the junction varies from germline; a read error may be responsible. The chain carries TRBV9 and TRBJ2-5; 10 bases align to TRBD2. The CDR3 runs to 16 residues. Germline CDR1 reads SGDLS; CDR2 reads YYNGEE. The CDR3 bases are TGTGCCAGCAGCGTAGAACTAGCGGGGACCGAGGAGACCCGGTACTTC. It specifies CASSVELAGTEETRYF.

The table lists this clonotype with a few counts. The junction departs from germline at one end; a sequencing error may be responsible. The chain uses TRBV6-2 or TRBV6-3 and TRBJ1-2; a possible D gene is TRBD1 (5 bases). Germline V CDR1 and CDR2: MNHEY, SVGEGT. CDR3 length: 15 residues. The CDR3 bases are TGTGCCAGCAGTCACTCGGGGCGAAAAGGCGATGGCTACACCTTC. Protein: CASSHSGRKGDGYTF.

The chain uses TRBV25-1 and TRBJ1-6, with D possibly TRBD1 on 6 matching bases. The CDR3 contains 16 residues. Trimming removed 4 bases at V and 7 bases at J, with 17 bases between. Germline V gene lookup returns CDR1 MGHDK and CDR2 SYGVNS. As DNA, the CDR3 is TGTGCCAGCAGTGCCGAGGGGGAAGGGGTGAATTCACCCCTCCACTTT. It yields the protein CASSAEGEGVNSPLHF.

V usage is TRBV6-1 and J usage is TRBJ1-2; 8 nucleotides match TRBD1. This CDR3 region has 15 residues. Trimming at V came to 5 bases and at J to 7 bases, leaving 12 bases not matched to a gene. The germline gives CDR1 MNHNS, CDR2 SASEGT. CDR3 coding DNA: TGTGCCAGCAGTCCCGTATTCGGACAGGGCCCTGGCTACACCTTC. Amino acids: CASSPVFGQGPGYTF.

This clonotype occurred once. The chain's CDR3 is CASRQGGNYSPLHF. The CDR3, as DNA: TGTGCCAGCCGCCAGGGTGGGAATTATTCACCCCTCCACTTT. This sequence joins TRBV7-2 and TRBJ1-6; weak D call: TRBD1 (5 bases). CDR1 is SGHTA, CDR2 FQGNSA, per germline. CDR3 length: 14 amino acids. The V gene lost 8 bases and the J gene lost 8 bases, with 16 bases spanning the gap.

About this clonotype itself: One end of the junction fails to match germline, which may point to a read error. This rearrangement joins TRBV15 to TRBJ1-2; D perhaps matches TRBD1 (5 bases). Per the germline V gene, CDR1 is LNHNV and CDR2 is YYDKDF (reference sequence). This CDR3 comprises 16 residues. CDR3 in amino acids: CATSKGKKRSDYGYTF. DNA for the CDR3: TGTGCCACTAGCAAGGGGAAAAAACGATCCGATTATGGCTACACCTTC.

This clonotype was counted many times. The V gene is TRBV6-2 or TRBV6-3, the J gene TRBJ1-2; D remains ambiguous. The length of the CDR3 is 12 residues. The ends were cut back, 5 bases at V and 3 bases at J, with 7 bases in the middle. From germline, CDR1 is MNHEY and CDR2 SVGEGT. The chain's CDR3 is CASSHPDYGYTF. In DNA form, the CDR3 reads TGTGCCAGCAGTCACCCCGACTATGGCTACACCTTC.

This clonotype has at least ten counts. The V and J genes are TRBV7-2 and TRBJ2-5; 12 nucleotides match TRBD1. V lost 5 bases, J lost 5 bases, and 21 bases stayed unmatched. CDR3 length: 20 residues. Germline V gives CDR1 SGHTA, CDR2 FQGNSA. This CDR3 reads CASSQSSGTGGSKGEETQYF. Here the CDR3 DNA reads TGTGCCAGCAGCCAGAGTTCCGGGACAGGGGGCTCCAAGGGAGAGGAGACCCAGTACTTC.

A note on this clonotype: Being one base from a much bigger clone, this may be a read error. Because it lacks the conserved phenylalanine or tryptophan at the end, this CDR3 is likely a read error. The rearrangement links TRBV3-1 to TRBJ2-5; 7 bases agree with TRBD2. V was pared by 3 bases and J by 4 bases, with 8 bases of the junction left unmatched. There are 15 residues in the CDR3. Germline CDR1 reads LGHDT; CDR2 reads YNNKEL (reference sequence). The CDR3 bases are TGTGCCAGCAGCCACCTGGGGGAGGGATTAGAGACCCAGTACCTC. This codes for CASSHLGEGLETQYL.